This passage covers 24 T cell receptor beta chains from one sample sequenced in a study of T cell repertoires in cytomegalovirus infection. TCRdb independently ran MiXCR on the reads; one entry per CDR3 protein. The profile shows over 250,000 distinct CDR3 sequences, under 30% of them singletons. The sequenced sample was PBMCs. Every receptor here comes from a human donor in good health (CMV status not recorded). Some clones in this sample may be carry-over from other donors' samples.

In this sample, this clonotype turned up many times. The chain joins TRBV7-2 to TRBJ1-2; 8 bases are a match to TRBD1. J lost 6 bases, V lost 5 bases, and 20 bases had no gene match. The V gene's germline CDR1 is SGHTA and CDR2 FQGNSA. The CDR3 runs 18 residues. The CDR3 sequence: CASSKLLGGQAQPHGYTF. The CDR3 DNA follows: TGTGCCAGCAGCAAACTCCTCGGGGGACAGGCTCAACCCCATGGCTACACCTTC.

This rearrangement joins TRBV29-1 to TRBJ1-2; D uncertain. Germline lookup yields CDR1 SQVTM and CDR2 ANQGSEA. Trimming took off 3 bases at V and 5 bases at J, with 13 bases between the two ends. The CDR3 has 13 amino acids. In DNA, the CDR3 is TGCAGCGTTGACCGGGGTGGAGGGTATGGCTACACCTTC. It is translated as CSVDRGGGYGYTF.

The chain uses TRBV6-6 and TRBJ2-5; 12 nucleotides agree with TRBD1. Germline loops: CDR1 MNHNY, CDR2 SVGAGI (reference sequence). This CDR3 is 15 amino acids long. V trimming: 5 bases; J trimming: 4 bases; junction bases outside the gene matches: 5. CDR3 loop: CASSRDRGRRETQYF. The CDR3 DNA is TGTGCCAGCAGTCGGGACAGGGGGCGCCGAGAGACCCAGTACTTC.

V gene TRBV6-5 combines with J gene TRBJ2-5; D gene uncertain. The CDR3 has 13 amino acids. Trimming removed 6 bases from V and 5 bases from J, with 13 bases in between. Germline assignment: CDR1 MNHEY and CDR2 SVGAGI. The chain's CDR3 is CASSRPRRETQYF. In DNA form, the CDR3 reads TGTGCCAGCAGCCGCCCCCGTCGGGAGACCCAGTACTTC.

There are a few counts of this clonotype. The gene calls are TRBV4-2 and TRBJ2-7; 8 positions agree with TRBD1. Germline CDR1 is LGHNA and CDR2 is YNFKEQ. With V trimmed by 1 base and J by 0 bases, 5 bases remained unmatched. CDR3 length equals 16 residues. This CDR3 is CASSQGGQESSYEQYF. CDR3 coding DNA: TGTGCCAGCAGCCAAGGGGGACAGGAGAGCTCCTACGAGCAGTACTTC.

Only a few counts were recorded for this clonotype. The chain joins TRBV10-2 to TRBJ2-3; D is undetermined. Germline CDR1 reads WSHSY; CDR2 reads SAAADI. The CDR3 is made up of 15 amino acids. The V and J ends lost 10 bases and 2 bases respectively, with 19 bases between them. CDR3 DNA: TGCGCCACTACGGCACGACTTATCCTCACAGATACGCAGTATTTT. This sequence encodes CATTARLILTDTQYF.

The chain combines TRBV5-4 with TRBJ2-5, with 7 bases lining up with TRBD1. Trimming cost V 6 bases and J 1 base; bases outside gene matches: 6. Germline CDR1 reads SGHNT; CDR2 reads YYREEE (reference sequence). CDR3 size: 14 residues. This chain's CDR3 is CASKNRDSQETQYF. DNA for the CDR3: TGTGCCAGCAAAAACCGGGACAGCCAAGAGACCCAGTACTTC.

This rearrangement joins TRBV7-2 to TRBJ2-7; 9 bases fit TRBD1. V lost 5 bases to trimming and J lost 9 bases; unmatched junction nucleotides: 14. CDR3 length equals 15 residues. CDR1 SGHTA and CDR2 FQGNSA come from the germline V gene. CDR3 DNA sequence: TGTGCCAGCAGCACCCCGGGACAGGGCAGGGGAGGGCAGTACTTC. Translating it yields CASSTPGQGRGGQYF.

This clonotype was observed a few times. CDR3: CASSHGQAHSGNTIYF. The CDR3, as DNA: TGTGCCAGCAGTCACGGACAGGCACACTCTGGAAACACCATATATTTT. V is TRBV28 and J is TRBJ1-3, with 7 bases matching TRBD1. The CDR3 runs 16 residues. The ends lost 5 bases at V and 0 bases at J; junction bases unmatched: 7. Per the germline V gene, CDR1 is MDHEN and CDR2 is SYDVKM.

V and J are TRBV30 and TRBJ2-2; no clear D gene. This CDR3 spans 13 amino acids. V lost 5 bases to trimming and J lost 4 bases, with 11 bases between them. Germline CDR1 GTSNPN, CDR2 SVGIG (reference sequence). The CDR3 DNA follows: TGTGCCTGGGTACCGTGGAGCACCGGGGAGCTGTTTTTT. Protein: CAWVPWSTGELFF.

This rearrangement joins TRBV7-6 to TRBJ2-7, with D possibly being TRBD1 (5 bases). Germline CDR1 is SGHVS and CDR2 is FNYEAQ. V shed 5 bases and J shed 0 bases, with 14 bases lying between them. The CDR3 has 15 residues. CDR3 region: CASSAEQVPSYEQYF. For the CDR3, the DNA is TGTGCCAGCAGCGCAGAACAGGTCCCCTCCTACGAGCAGTACTTC.

The table lists this clonotype with a few counts. The chain combines TRBV18 with TRBJ1-4, with D unresolved. Trimming cost V 0 bases and J 10 bases, with 12 bases left between them. This CDR3 spans 14 amino acids. In germline, CDR1 is KGHSH, CDR2 LQKENI. The CDR3 coding sequence is TGTGCCAGCTCACCACCAGTCAGCCAGCGAAAACTGTTTTTT. Translating gives CASSPPVSQRKLFF.

This clonotype came up a few times. V and J are TRBV7-2 and TRBJ2-1, with unresolved D. Trimming took off 5 bases at V and 5 bases at J, with 16 bases between the two ends. The CDR3 covers 15 residues. In germline, CDR1 is SGHTA, CDR2 FQGNSA. This chain's CDR3 is CASSPQWSGNNEQFF. The CDR3, as DNA: TGTGCCAGCAGCCCCCAATGGTCGGGCAACAATGAGCAGTTCTTC.

This rearrangement joins TRBV15 to TRBJ2-7, with 9 bases that match TRBD1. The germline gives CDR1 LNHNV, CDR2 YYDKDF (reference sequence). Unmatched junction bases numbered 2, after V lost 3 bases and J lost 2 bases. The CDR3 is made up of 14 amino acids. The CDR3 sequence: CATSRDRGTYEQYF. For the CDR3, the DNA is TGTGCCACCAGCAGGGACAGGGGAACCTACGAGCAGTACTTC.

The V and J genes are TRBV27 and TRBJ2-2; the D is unclear. The CDR3 extends over 13 amino acids. Germline loops: CDR1 MNHEY, CDR2 SMNVEV (reference sequence). Deletions cut 3 bases from V and 7 bases from J, with 9 bases between. CDR3 DNA sequence: TGTGCCAGCAGTTTTCCCGTCGGCGGGGAGCTGTTTTTT. Protein: CASSFPVGGELFF.

The chain employs TRBV19 and TRBJ1-5; 9 bases agree with TRBD1. The CDR3 totals 17 residues. The V and J ends lost 2 bases and 7 bases, in that order; junction bases with no gene match: 12. Germline assignment: CDR1 LNHDA and CDR2 SQIVND (reference sequence). The CDR3 protein is CASSIMRTGDRSQPQHF. As DNA, the CDR3 is TGTGCCAGTAGTATAATGAGGACAGGGGATAGGTCCCAGCCCCAGCATTTT.

This chain joins TRBV27 and TRBJ2-7; 12 nucleotides align to TRBD2. The ends lost 0 bases at V and 4 bases at J; junction bases unmatched: 7. The CDR3 is 17 amino acids. Germline CDR1 reads MNHEY; CDR2 reads SMNVEV (reference sequence). CDR3 amino acids: CASSLSPTSGSLYEQYF. The CDR3 DNA reads as TGTGCCAGCAGTTTATCTCCGACTAGCGGGAGTTTGTACGAGCAGTACTTC.

The rearrangement uses TRBV20-1 and TRBJ2-1; perhaps TRBD2 as D (5 bases). Per germline, CDR1 DFQATT and CDR2 SNEGSKA (reference sequence). V was clipped by 8 bases and J by 9 bases, with 20 bases between them. CDR3 length equals 13 residues. CDR3 sequence reads: CSSTPLPRGEQFF. CDR3 nucleotides: TGCAGTAGCACCCCGCTCCCCCGGGGTGAGCAGTTCTTC.

The V gene is TRBV6-6, the J gene TRBJ2-7; 8 nucleotides line up with TRBD1. The CDR3 has 16 amino acids. Germline CDR1 MNHNY, CDR2 SVGAGI (reference sequence). V dropped 0 bases and J dropped 5; count of bases not matched to a gene: 9. The DNA of the CDR3 is TGTGCCAGCAGTTACTCGACGCGACAGGGGATGAACGAGCAGTACTTC. This translates into CASSYSTRQGMNEQYF.

This clonotype was detected only a few times. The CDR3 here is CASSPRGGGKNYGYTF. In nucleotides, the CDR3 is TGTGCCAGCAGCCCCAGGGGCGGGGGTAAGAACTATGGCTACACCTTC. The chain uses TRBV7-2 and TRBJ1-2; D is perhaps TRBD1 (6 bases). The germline V gene encodes CDR1 SGHTA and CDR2 FQGNSA. The CDR3 is made up of 16 amino acids. Trimming pared 5 bases from V and 2 bases from J, leaving 18 bases between.

This clonotype appeared a few times. This sequence joins TRBV7-6 and TRBJ2-1; TRBD2 aligns across 8 bases. Germline V gives CDR1 SGHVS, CDR2 FNYEAQ. The trim removed 1 base at V and 0 bases at J, leaving 8 bases unmatched. This CDR3 has 18 residues. This CDR3 reads CASSLVGSGSISYNEQFF. DNA for the CDR3: TGTGCCAGCAGCTTAGTAGGAAGCGGGAGTATCTCCTACAATGAGCAGTTCTTC.

The chain carries TRBV5-6 and TRBJ2-3; D ambiguous. Trimming pared 4 bases from V and 2 bases from J, leaving 5 bases between. Germline-derived CDR1 and CDR2 are SGHDT and YYEEEE. The CDR3 contains 12 residues. For the CDR3, the DNA is TGTGCCAGCAGCGTAACCACAGATACGCAGTATTTT. It translates to CASSVTTDTQYF.

J is TRBJ2-3 and V is TRBV7-2; D may match TRBD1 or TRBD2 (6 bases each). Germline lookup yields CDR1 SGHTA and CDR2 FQGNSA. V was clipped by 1 base and J by 10 bases, with 15 bases between them. This CDR3 spans 14 amino acids. The CDR3 here is CASSLDTGARPQYF. CDR3 in DNA: TGTGCCAGCAGCTTAGATACGGGGGCGCGGCCGCAGTATTTT.

In DNA, the CDR3 is TGCAGTGCTAGAGATCCGATGATGACAGCCTCCTCCTACGAGCAGTACTTC. This codes for CSARDPMMTASSYEQYF. The chain couples TRBV20-1 to TRBJ2-7; tentative D call: TRBD1 (5 bases). Trimming removed 0 bases from V and 0 bases from J, with 18 bases in between. Per germline, CDR1 DFQATT and CDR2 SNEGSKA (reference sequence). The CDR3 contains 17 residues.